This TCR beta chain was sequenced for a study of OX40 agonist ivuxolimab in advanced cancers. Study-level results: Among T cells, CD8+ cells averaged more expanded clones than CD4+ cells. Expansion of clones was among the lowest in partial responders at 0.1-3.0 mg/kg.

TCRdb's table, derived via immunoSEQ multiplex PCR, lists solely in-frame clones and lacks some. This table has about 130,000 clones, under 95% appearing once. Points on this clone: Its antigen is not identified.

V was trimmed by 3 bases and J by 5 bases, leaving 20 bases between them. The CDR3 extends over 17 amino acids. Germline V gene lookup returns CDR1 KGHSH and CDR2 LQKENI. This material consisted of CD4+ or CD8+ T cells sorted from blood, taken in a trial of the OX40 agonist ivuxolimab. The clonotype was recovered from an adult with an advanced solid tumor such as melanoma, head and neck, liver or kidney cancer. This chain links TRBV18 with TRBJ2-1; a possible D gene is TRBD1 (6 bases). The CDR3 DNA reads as TGTGCCAGCTCACCTATGACCGGGACACCTGACGACAATGAGCAGTTCTTC. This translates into CASSPMTGTPDDNEQFF.